The clone carrying this T cell receptor beta chain showed up just a few times. Its matching antigen is unknown. This entry is derived from a study of cytomegalovirus exposure and HLA in healthy donors. The CDR3 has 20 residues. Losses at the gene ends were 0 bases for V and 4 bases for J; bases not matched to a gene: 17. Germline values: CDR1 GTSNPN, CDR2 SVGIG (reference sequence). Whether this donor was CMV seropositive was not recorded. The PCR used 60 Vbeta and 13 Jbeta primers. Original data processing: A later analysis tallied approximately 80 million unique TCR beta chains, 9.5 million to 14 million of them shared. This table comes from immunoSEQ multiplex PCR, and its TCRdb copy is limited to in-frame clones, with some not included. That table is the source of V, J and clone size, and D and trimming were worked out from the DNA. The data show about 130,000 clones, with roughly 69% seen just once and less than 3.5% held by the top ten.

Study-level results: The sole available immune exposure information was CMV serostatus. One variant, a missense change in DCLRE1C, was linked in a later analysis to TCR beta V- and J-gene trimming.

The receptor was derived from a human donor in good health. Input material: PBMCs. The J gene is TRBJ2-1, the V gene TRBV30; 11 bases map to TRBD2. The CDR3 protein is CAWSVQSNRLAGTLYNEQFF. Here the CDR3 DNA reads TGTGCCTGGAGTGTACAGTCTAATAGACTAGCGGGAACACTGTACAATGAGCAGTTCTTC.